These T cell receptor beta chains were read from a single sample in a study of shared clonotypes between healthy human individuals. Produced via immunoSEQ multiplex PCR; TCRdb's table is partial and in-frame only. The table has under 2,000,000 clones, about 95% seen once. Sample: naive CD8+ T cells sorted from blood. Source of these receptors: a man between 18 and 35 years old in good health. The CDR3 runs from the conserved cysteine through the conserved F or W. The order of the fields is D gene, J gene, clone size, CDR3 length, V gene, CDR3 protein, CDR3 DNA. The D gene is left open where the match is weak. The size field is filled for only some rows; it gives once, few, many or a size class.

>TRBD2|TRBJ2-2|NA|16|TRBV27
CASSTELAGGPGELFF
TGTGCCAGCAGTACCGAGCTAGCGGGGGGGCCCGGGGAGCTGTTTTTT
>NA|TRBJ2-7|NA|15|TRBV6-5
CASSYRVGQSYEQYF
TGTGCCAGCAGTTACCGGGTCGGACAGTCCTACGAGCAGTACTTC
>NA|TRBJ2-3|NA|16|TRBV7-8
CASSLVDGAGSGTQYF
TGTGCCAGCAGCTTAGTGGATGGGGCCGGATCAGGTACGCAGTATTTT
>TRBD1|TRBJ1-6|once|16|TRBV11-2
CASSSRTGEVHSPLHF
TGTGCCAGCAGCTCTCGGACAGGGGAGGTACATTCACCCCTCCACTTT
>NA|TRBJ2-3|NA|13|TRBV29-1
CSVVMENQDTQYF
TGCAGCGTTGTGATGGAAAACCAAGATACGCAGTATTTT
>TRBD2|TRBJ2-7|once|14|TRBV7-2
CACGSSGGAYEQYF
TGTGCCTGCGGGTCTAGCGGGGGGGCCTACGAGCAGTACTTC
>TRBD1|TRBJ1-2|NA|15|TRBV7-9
CASSYRQGSDYGYTF
TGTGCCAGCAGCTACCGACAGGGGTCGGACTATGGCTACACCTTC
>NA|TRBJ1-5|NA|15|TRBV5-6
CASSLAVTANQPQHF
TGTGCCAGCAGCTTGGCCGTCACGGCTAATCAGCCCCAGCATTTT
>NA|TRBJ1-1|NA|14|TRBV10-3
CAISEKGVYAEAFF
TGTGCCATCAGTGAGAAGGGGGTTTATGCTGAAGCTTTCTTT
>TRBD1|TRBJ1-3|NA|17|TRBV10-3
CAIRGRAEQGTGNTIYF
TGTGCCATCAGAGGACGGGCGGAACAGGGGACTGGAAACACCATATATTTT
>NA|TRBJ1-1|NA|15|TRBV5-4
CASSLGMGGNTEAFF
TGTGCCAGCAGCTTGGGTATGGGGGGGAACACTGAAGCTTTCTTT
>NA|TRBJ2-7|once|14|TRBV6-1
CASSELVGIYEQYF
TGTGCCAGCAGTGAACTGGTAGGCATTTACGAGCAGTACTTC
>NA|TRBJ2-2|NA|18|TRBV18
CASSPPVSRLANTGELFF
TGTGCCAGCTCACCACCTGTCAGCAGGCTCGCGAACACCGGGGAGCTGTTTTTT
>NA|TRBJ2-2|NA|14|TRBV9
CASSVGPLTGELFF
TGTGCCAGCAGCGTAGGTCCTCTCACCGGGGAGCTGTTTTTT
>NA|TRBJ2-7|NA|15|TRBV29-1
CSVEGSGGSSYEQYF
TGCAGCGTTGAAGGTTCAGGTGGGAGCTCCTACGAGCAGTACTTC
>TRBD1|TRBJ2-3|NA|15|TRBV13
CASSERTGYTDTQYF
TGTGCCAGCAGCGAGAGGACAGGCTACACAGATACGCAGTATTTT
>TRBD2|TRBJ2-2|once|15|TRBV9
CASQGIAGDTGELFF
TGTGCCAGCCAGGGGATAGCGGGAGACACCGGGGAGCTGTTTTTT
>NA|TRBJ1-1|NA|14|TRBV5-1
CASRDIPERTEAFF
TGCGCCAGCCGGGACATCCCAGAACGTACTGAAGCTTTCTTT
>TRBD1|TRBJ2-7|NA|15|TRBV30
CAWSQAGQGLYEQYF
TGTGCCTGGAGCCAAGCGGGACAGGGGTTGTACGAGCAGTACTTC
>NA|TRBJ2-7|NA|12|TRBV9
CASSGDSYEQYF
TGTGCCAGCAGTGGGGACTCGTACGAGCAGTACTTC
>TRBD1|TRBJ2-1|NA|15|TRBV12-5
CASAIGQGIRNEQFF
TGTGCTAGTGCCATAGGACAGGGTATCAGGAATGAGCAGTTCTTC
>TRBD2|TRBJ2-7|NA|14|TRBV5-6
CASSFGTTPYEQYF
TGTGCCAGCAGCTTTGGGACTACCCCCTACGAGCAGTACTTC